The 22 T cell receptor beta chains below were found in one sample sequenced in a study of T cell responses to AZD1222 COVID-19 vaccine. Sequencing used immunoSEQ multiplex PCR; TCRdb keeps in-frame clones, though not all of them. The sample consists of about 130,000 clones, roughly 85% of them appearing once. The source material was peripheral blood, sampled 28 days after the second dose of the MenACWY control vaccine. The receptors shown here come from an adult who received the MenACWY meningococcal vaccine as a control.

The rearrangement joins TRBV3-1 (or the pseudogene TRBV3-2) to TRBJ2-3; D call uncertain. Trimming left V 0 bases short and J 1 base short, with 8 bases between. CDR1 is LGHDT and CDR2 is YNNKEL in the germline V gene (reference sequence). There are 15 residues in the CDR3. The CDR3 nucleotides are TGTGCCAGCAGCCAAGATGGCAGGCGCACAGATACGCAGTATTTT. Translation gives CASSQDGRRTDTQYF.

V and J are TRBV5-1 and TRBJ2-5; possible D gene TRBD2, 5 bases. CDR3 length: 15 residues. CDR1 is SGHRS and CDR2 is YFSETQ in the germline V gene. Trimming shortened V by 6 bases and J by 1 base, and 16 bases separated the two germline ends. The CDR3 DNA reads TGCGCCAGCACCGTGTTCTTCGGGGTCCAAGAGACCCAGTACTTC. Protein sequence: CASTVFFGVQETQYF.

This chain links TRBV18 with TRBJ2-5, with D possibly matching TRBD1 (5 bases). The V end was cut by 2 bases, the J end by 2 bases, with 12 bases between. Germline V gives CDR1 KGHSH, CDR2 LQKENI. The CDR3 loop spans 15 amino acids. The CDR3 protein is CASSPNRWGQETQYF. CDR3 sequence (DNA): TGTGCCAGCTCACCAAACAGGTGGGGTCAAGAGACCCAGTACTTC.

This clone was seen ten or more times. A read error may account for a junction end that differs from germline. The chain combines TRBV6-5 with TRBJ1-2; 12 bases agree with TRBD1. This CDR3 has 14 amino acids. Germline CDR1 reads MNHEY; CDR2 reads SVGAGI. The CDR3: CASSPGTGGYSYTF. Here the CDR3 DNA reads TGTGCCAGCAGCCCCGGGACAGGGGGCTATAGCTACACCTTC.

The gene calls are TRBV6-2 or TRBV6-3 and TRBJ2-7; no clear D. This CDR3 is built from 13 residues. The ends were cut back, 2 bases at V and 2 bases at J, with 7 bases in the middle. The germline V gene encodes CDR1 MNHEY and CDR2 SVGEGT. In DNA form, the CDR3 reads TGTGCCAGCAGTTACACCTTAGCCTACGAGCAGTACTTC. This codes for CASSYTLAYEQYF.

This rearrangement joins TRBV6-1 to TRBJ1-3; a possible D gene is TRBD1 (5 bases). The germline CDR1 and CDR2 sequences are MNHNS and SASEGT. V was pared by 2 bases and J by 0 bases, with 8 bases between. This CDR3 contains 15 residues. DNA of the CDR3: TGTGCCAGCAGTGAATGGGGCGACTCTGGAAACACCATATATTTT. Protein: CASSEWGDSGNTIYF.

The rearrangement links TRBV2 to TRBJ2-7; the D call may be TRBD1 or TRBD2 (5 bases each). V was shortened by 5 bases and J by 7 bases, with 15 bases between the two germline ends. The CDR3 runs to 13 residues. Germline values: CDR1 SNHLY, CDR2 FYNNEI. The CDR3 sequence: CASSSPGDLEQYV. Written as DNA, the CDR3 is TGTGCCAGCAGTTCCCCCGGGGACCTGGAGCAGTACGTC.

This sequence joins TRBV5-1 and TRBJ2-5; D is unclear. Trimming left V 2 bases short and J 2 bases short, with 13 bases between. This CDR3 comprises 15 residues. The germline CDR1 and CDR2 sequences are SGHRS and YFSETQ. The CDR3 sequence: CASSFRPRSQETQYF. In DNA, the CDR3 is TGCGCCAGCAGCTTCAGGCCGAGGTCTCAAGAGACCCAGTACTTC. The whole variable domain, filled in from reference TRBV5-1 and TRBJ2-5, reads KAGVTQTPRYLIKTRGQQVTLSCSPISGHRSVSWYQQTPGQGLQFLFEYFSETQRNKGNFPGRFSGRQFSNSRSEMNVSTLELGDSALYLCASSFRPRSQETQYFGPGTRLLVL.

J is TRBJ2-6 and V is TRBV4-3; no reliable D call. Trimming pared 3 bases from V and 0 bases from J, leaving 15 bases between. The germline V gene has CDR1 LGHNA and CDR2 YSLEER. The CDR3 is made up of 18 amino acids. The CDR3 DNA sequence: TGCGCCAGCAGCCACGCCCAAGACCCTGACTCTGGGGCCAACGTCCTGACTTTC. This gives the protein CASSHAQDPDSGANVLTF.

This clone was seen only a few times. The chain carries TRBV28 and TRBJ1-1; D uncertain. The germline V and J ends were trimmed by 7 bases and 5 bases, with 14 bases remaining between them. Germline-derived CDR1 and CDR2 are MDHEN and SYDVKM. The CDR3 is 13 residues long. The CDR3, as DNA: TGTGCCAGCAATCCAGCCGGAGGGACTGAAGCTTTCTTT. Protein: CASNPAGGTEAFF.

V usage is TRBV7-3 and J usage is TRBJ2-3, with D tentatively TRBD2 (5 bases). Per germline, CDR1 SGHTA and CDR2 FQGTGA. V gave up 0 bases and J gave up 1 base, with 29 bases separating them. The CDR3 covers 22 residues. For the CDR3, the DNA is TGTGCCAGCAGCTTAACGCCCCCCACCTTCCCCTCCAAGAAGGAGGGCACAGATACGCAGTATTTT. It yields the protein CASSLTPPTFPSKKEGTDTQYF.

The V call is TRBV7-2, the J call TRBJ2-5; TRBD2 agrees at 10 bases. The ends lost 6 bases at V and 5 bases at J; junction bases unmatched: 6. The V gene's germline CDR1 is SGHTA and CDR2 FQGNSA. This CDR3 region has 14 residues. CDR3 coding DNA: TGTGCCAGCAGTACAGGGACTAGCGTGGAGACCCAGTACTTC. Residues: CASSTGTSVETQYF.

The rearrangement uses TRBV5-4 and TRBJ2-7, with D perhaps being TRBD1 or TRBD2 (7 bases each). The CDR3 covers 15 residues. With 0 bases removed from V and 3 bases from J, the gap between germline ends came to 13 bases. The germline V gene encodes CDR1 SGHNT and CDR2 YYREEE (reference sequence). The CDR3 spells CASSLGDSGVYEQYF. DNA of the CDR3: TGTGCCAGCAGCTTGGGGGACAGCGGGGTCTACGAGCAGTACTTC.

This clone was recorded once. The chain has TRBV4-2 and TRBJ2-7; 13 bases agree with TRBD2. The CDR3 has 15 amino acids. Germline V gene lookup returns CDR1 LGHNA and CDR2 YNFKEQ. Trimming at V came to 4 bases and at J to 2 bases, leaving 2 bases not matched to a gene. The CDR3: CASSPGLAGPYEQYF. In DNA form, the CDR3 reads TGTGCCAGCAGCCCGGGACTAGCGGGGCCCTACGAGCAGTACTTC.

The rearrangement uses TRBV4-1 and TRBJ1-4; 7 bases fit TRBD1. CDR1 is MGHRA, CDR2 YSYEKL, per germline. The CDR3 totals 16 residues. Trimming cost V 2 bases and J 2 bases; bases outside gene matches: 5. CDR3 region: CASSQRQGVTNEKLFF. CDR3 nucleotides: TGCGCCAGCAGCCAACGACAGGGAGTGACTAATGAAAAACTGTTTTTT.

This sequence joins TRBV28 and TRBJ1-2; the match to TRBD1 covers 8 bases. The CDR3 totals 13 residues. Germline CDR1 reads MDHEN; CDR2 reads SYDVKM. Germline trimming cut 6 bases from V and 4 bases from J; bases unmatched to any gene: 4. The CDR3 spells CASSRDRSYGYTF. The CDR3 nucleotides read TGTGCCAGCAGCAGGGACAGGTCCTATGGCTACACCTTC.

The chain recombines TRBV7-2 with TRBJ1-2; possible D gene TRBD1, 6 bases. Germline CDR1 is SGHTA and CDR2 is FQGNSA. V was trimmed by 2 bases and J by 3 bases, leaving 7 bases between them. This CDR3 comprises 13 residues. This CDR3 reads CASSLHRDYGYTF. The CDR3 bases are TGTGCCAGCAGCTTACACAGGGACTATGGCTACACCTTC.

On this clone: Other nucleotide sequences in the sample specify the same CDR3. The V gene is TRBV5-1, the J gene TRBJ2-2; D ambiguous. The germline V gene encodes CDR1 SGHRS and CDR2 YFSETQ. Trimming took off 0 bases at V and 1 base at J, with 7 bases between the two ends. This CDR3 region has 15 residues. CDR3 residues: CASSLASGNTGELFF. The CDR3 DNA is TGCGCCAGCAGCTTGGCCTCAGGGAACACCGGGGAGCTGTTTTTT. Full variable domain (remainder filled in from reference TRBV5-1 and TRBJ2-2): KAGVTQTPRYLIKTRGQQVTLSCSPISGHRSVSWYQQTPGQGLQFLFEYFSETQRNKGNFPGRFSGRQFSNSRSEMNVSTLELGDSALYLCASSLASGNTGELFFGEGSRLTVL.

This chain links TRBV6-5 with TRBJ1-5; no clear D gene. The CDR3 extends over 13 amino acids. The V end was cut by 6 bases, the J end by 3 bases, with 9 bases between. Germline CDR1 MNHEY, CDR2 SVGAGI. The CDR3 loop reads CASSQMTNQPQHF. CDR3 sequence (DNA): TGTGCCAGCAGCCAAATGACCAATCAGCCCCAGCATTTT.

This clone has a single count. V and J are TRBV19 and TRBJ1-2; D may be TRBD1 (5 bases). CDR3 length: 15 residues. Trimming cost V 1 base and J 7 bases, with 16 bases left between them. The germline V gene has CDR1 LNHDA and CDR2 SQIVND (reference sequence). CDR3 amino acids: CASSIGAAPGFGYTF. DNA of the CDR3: TGTGCCAGTAGTATAGGTGCCGCCCCAGGGTTTGGCTACACCTTC.

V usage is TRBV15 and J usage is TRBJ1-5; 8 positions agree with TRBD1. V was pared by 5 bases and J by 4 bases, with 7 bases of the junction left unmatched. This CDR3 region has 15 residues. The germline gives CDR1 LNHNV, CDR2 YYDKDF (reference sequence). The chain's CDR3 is CATSGRQGLNQPQHF. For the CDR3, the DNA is TGTGCCACCAGCGGACGACAGGGGCTAAATCAGCCCCAGCATTTT.

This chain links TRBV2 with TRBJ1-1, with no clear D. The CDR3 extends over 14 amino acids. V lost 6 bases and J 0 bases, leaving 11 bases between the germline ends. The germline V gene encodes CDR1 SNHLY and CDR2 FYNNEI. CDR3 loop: CASSPTEMNTEAFF. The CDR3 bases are TGTGCCAGCAGCCCAACAGAAATGAACACTGAAGCTTTCTTT.